The 15 T cell receptor beta chains below were found in one sample sequenced in a study of regulatory dendritic cells for organ transplantation. Sorted subsets were CFSE-labeled and cultured roughly five days with allogeneic dendritic cells. Their antigens remain unidentified. TCRdb's copy holds only in-frame clones and misses some; the assay was immunoSEQ multiplex PCR. This table holds about 20,000 clones, over 75% found once. Sequenced material: naive CD4+ T cells from blood cultured with dendritic cells. This sample's subset: CD45RA+ naive T cells. All receptors derive from a human donor in good health.

The genes are TRBV6-1 and TRBJ1-4, with TRBD1 as a possible D gene (5 bases). The CDR3 spans 14 residues. Per the germline V gene, CDR1 is MNHNS and CDR2 is SASEGT. Trimming took off 4 bases at V and 8 bases at J, with 14 bases between the two ends. CDR3 nucleotides: TGTGCCAGCAGTGTTGGGGGGTTTGGGGAAAAACTGTTTTTT. Its translation: CASSVGGFGEKLFF.

This rearrangement joins TRBV7-3 to TRBJ2-1, with 8 positions matching TRBD1. CDR3 size: 15 residues. In germline, CDR1 is SGHTA, CDR2 FQGTGA. The junction had 6 bases not matched to a gene; V was cut back by 5 bases and J by 3 bases. CDR3 bases: TGTGCCAGCAGCCCCGGACAGGGAAACTACAATGAGCAGTTCTTC. This translates into CASSPGQGNYNEQFF.

The chain uses TRBV10-2 and TRBJ2-4; TRBD1 matches 11 bases. Looked up from germline, CDR1 is WSHSY and CDR2 is SAAADI. Trimming cost V 9 bases and J 6 bases; bases outside gene matches: 10. The CDR3 contains 15 residues. This chain's CDR3 is CASRGQGGAGNIQYF. In DNA form, the CDR3 reads TGCGCCAGTAGGGGACAGGGGGGCGCGGGAAACATTCAGTACTTC.

This clone was counted a few times. The chain has TRBV5-4 and TRBJ1-1, with D possibly TRBD1 on 5 matching bases. The V end lost 4 bases, the J end lost 5 bases, and 15 bases lay between the germline ends. Germline V gives CDR1 SGHNT, CDR2 YYREEE (reference sequence). This CDR3 spans 14 amino acids. The CDR3 spells CASSTGTGRTEAFF. The CDR3 DNA reads as TGTGCCAGCAGCACCGGGACCGGGAGAACTGAAGCTTTCTTT.

This sequence joins TRBV27 and TRBJ2-1; a possible D gene is TRBD2 (6 bases). Germline V gene sequence: CDR1 MNHEY, CDR2 SMNVEV (reference sequence). Trimming removed 4 bases from V and 4 bases from J, with 14 bases in between. This CDR3 has 15 residues. In DNA form, the CDR3 reads TGTGCCAGCAGTTCTGGGACTGGGCAGTACAATGAGCAGTTCTTC. Translating gives CASSSGTGQYNEQFF.

This clone occurred once. The chain couples TRBV18 to TRBJ2-1; no definite D call. The V and J ends lost 1 base and 3 bases respectively, with 10 bases between them. The CDR3 sequence is 15 residues long. Germline-derived CDR1 and CDR2 are KGHSH and LQKENI. The CDR3 loop reads CASSPRGDGYNEQFF. The CDR3 region has the DNA TGTGCCAGCTCACCACGGGGTGACGGCTACAATGAGCAGTTCTTC.

About this clone: At one boundary the junction diverges from the germline segment, which might be a read error. Different DNA sequences within this sample yield the same CDR3. The gene calls are TRBV10-3 and TRBJ2-7, with D possibly matching TRBD2 (6 bases). Germline V gene sequence: CDR1 ENHRY, CDR2 SYGVKD. The CDR3 has 13 amino acids. The CDR3 is CAISAGRAYEQYF. The CDR3 DNA reads TGCGCCATCAGTGCGGGGAGAGCTTACGAGCAGTACTTC.

The chain links TRBV11-2 to TRBJ2-2; no definite D call. There are 14 residues in the CDR3. The V gene's germline CDR1 is SGHAT and CDR2 FQNNGV. V was pared by 2 bases and J by 6 bases, with 10 bases between. This CDR3 is CASSLRLDAGELFF. The CDR3 bases are TGTGCCAGCAGCTTAAGGTTGGATGCCGGGGAGCTGTTTTTT.

This clone was detected only a few times. V and J are TRBV6-5 and TRBJ1-5; D is possibly TRBD1 (6 bases). CDR1 is MNHEY, CDR2 SVGAGI, per germline. V shed 6 bases and J shed 4 bases, with 10 bases lying between them. This CDR3 contains 13 residues. The CDR3 spells CASRLQGNQPQHF. For the CDR3, the DNA is TGTGCCAGCAGACTTCAGGGGAATCAGCCCCAGCATTTT.

The chain uses TRBV29-1 and TRBJ2-7, with 8 bases lining up with TRBD2. The CDR3 totals 12 residues. CDR1 SQVTM and CDR2 ANQGSEA come from the germline V gene. V shed 7 bases, J shed 1 base, and the junction held 3 bases outside the gene matches. The CDR3 protein is CSAGGDSYEQYF. The CDR3, as DNA: TGCAGCGCGGGGGGGGATTCCTACGAGCAGTACTTC.

The V and J genes are TRBV7-2 and TRBJ2-5, with 11 nucleotides matching TRBD1. The J segment lost 5 bases and the V segment lost 5 bases, leaving 7 bases of the junction unmatched. The CDR3 extends over 15 amino acids. The V gene's germline CDR1 is SGHTA and CDR2 FQGNSA. The CDR3 sequence is CASSRTGGAGETQYF. CDR3 DNA: TGTGCCAGCAGCCGGACAGGGGGCGCCGGGGAGACCCAGTACTTC.

The chain recombines TRBV7-3 with TRBJ2-1, with D maybe TRBD1 (5 bases). The V and J ends lost 1 base and 9 bases respectively, with 10 bases between them. The CDR3 has 13 residues. Germline CDR1 is SGHTA and CDR2 is FQGTGA. For the CDR3, the DNA is TGTGCCAGCAGCTTAAACGACAGAGGTGAGCAGTTCTTC. This sequence encodes CASSLNDRGEQFF.

The genes are TRBV6-5 and TRBJ1-3, with D perhaps matching TRBD1 (6 bases). Trimming cost V 6 bases and J 0 bases, with 12 bases left between them. Germline CDR1 MNHEY, CDR2 SVGAGI. The CDR3 totals 15 residues. The CDR3 reads CASRPDRSSGNTIYF. As DNA, the CDR3 is TGTGCCAGCAGGCCTGACAGGTCCTCTGGAAACACCATATATTTT.

This sequence joins TRBV6-1 and TRBJ2-7; 11 bases map to TRBD2. Germline V CDR1 and CDR2: MNHNS, SASEGT. This CDR3 is built from 15 residues. V was clipped by 6 bases and J by 3 bases; unmatched bases: 7. The CDR3 DNA reads as TGTGCCAGCAGAGCCCTACTAGCGGGGGTCTACGAGCAGTACTTC. This gives the protein CASRALLAGVYEQYF.

The rearrangement links TRBV6-5 to TRBJ1-5, with 8 nucleotides matching TRBD1. The CDR3 totals 12 residues. J was trimmed by 5 bases and V by 6 bases; bases with no gene match: 0. In germline, CDR1 is MNHEY, CDR2 SVGAGI. CDR3 coding DNA: TGTGCCAGCAGGACAGGGGATCAGCCCCAGCATTTT. Translating it yields CASRTGDQPQHF.